A selection of T cell receptor beta chains follows, all from one sample in a study of blood T cell repertoires in COVID-19. Sequencing was performed with immunoSEQ multiplex PCR; in TCRdb, only in-frame clones are kept and a portion is missing. This table holds around 58,000 clones, nearly 90% found once. The sample taken for sequencing was peripheral blood. The receptors here all came from a man in his 60s with active COVID-19. CDR3s include the opening cysteine and the closing phenylalanine or tryptophan. The D gene is left open where the match is weak. Expanded clones are given a class, and other clones once, few, many or no size at all.

v_call	j_call	clone_size	d_call	cdr3_aa	cdr3_nt
TRBV10-3	TRBJ2-2	few	-	CAINGDRNTGELFF	TGTGCCATCAATGGTGACAGAAACACCGGGGAGCTGTTTTTT
TRBV5-4	TRBJ2-5	once	TRBD1	CASSSRQGGETQYF	TGTGCCAGCAGCAGTCGACAGGGCGGCGAGACCCAGTACTTC
TRBV7-2	TRBJ1-2	-	-	CASSLWVGGNYGYTF	TGTGCCAGCAGCTTATGGGTCGGGGGGAACTATGGCTACACCTTC
TRBV4-3	TRBJ2-3	-	-	CASSQEFWEFTDTQYF	TGCGCCAGCAGCCAAGAATTTTGGGAGTTCACAGATACGCAGTATTTT
TRBV11-2	TRBJ2-1	-	TRBD2	CASSFSGSSGEQFF	TGTGCCAGCAGCTTTAGCGGGAGCAGTGGTGAGCAGTTCTTC
TRBV5-6	TRBJ1-1	-	-	CASSLGLEAFF	TGTGCCAGCAGCTTGGGTCTCGAAGCTTTCTTT
TRBV9	TRBJ2-1	-	TRBD2	CASSPSGGDFYNEQFF	TGTGCCAGCAGCCCCAGCGGGGGGGACTTCTACAATGAGCAGTTCTTC
TRBV12-3/TRBV12-4	TRBJ1-5	-	TRBD1	CASSRTGNQPQHF	TGTGCCAGCAGTCGGACAGGGAATCAGCCCCAGCATTTT
TRBV11-2	TRBJ2-7	-	TRBD2	CASSPLASPYEQYF	TGTGCCAGCAGCCCACTAGCGTCTCCCTACGAGCAGTACTTC
TRBV10-3	TRBJ2-7	-	-	CAIRLGGSGEQYF	TGTGCCATCAGGCTGGGTGGCTCGGGAGAGCAGTACTTC
TRBV6-1	TRBJ2-5	-	TRBD1	CASSDGQGRETQYF	TGTGCCAGCAGTGACGGACAGGGGAGAGAGACCCAGTACTTC
TRBV11-1	TRBJ2-1	-	-	CASSRDISYNEQFF	TGTGCCAGCAGCCGGGACATCTCCTACAATGAGCAGTTCTTC
TRBV27	TRBJ2-5	-	-	CASSLKGLQETQYF	TGTGCCAGCAGTTTAAAGGGGCTTCAAGAGACCCAGTACTTC
TRBV5-1	TRBJ1-1	-	-	CASSPRGNTEAFF	TGCGCCAGCAGCCCCAGGGGGAACACTGAAGCTTTCTTT